Sequencing of this TCR beta chain was carried out in a study of shared T cell receptors in the human thymus. The data were produced by immunoSEQ multiplex PCR, yet TCRdb's version contains in-frame clones alone and is incomplete. The sample lists 550,000 to 800,000 clones, 75% to 90% occurring once. J was trimmed by 0 bases and V by 3 bases; bases with no gene match: 14. This CDR3 has 18 amino acids. The germline gives CDR1 SGHRS, CDR2 YFSETQ. Separately, the same data were catalogued under a study of human thymus T cells. That investigation notes: Serving as donors were healthy Finnish infants, each of whom was having open corrective surgery for congenital heart defects. Corrective heart surgery yielded resections, and these provided the thymus tissue.

V usage is TRBV5-1 and J usage is TRBJ1-1; 7 nucleotides match TRBD1. Sequences were obtained from thymocytes. The sequence came from a girl in the first two years of life with a congenital heart defect. DNA of the CDR3: TGCGCCAGCAGCTCCACCCGACAGGGATTATCCCTGAACACTGAAGCTTTCTTT. Translation: CASSSTRQGLSLNTEAFF. Variable domain in full (rest from reference TRBV5-1 and TRBJ1-1): KAGVTQTPRYLIKTRGQQVTLSCSPISGHRSVSWYQQTPGQGLQFLFEYFSETQRNKGNFPGRFSGRQFSNSRSEMNVSTLELGDSALYLCASSSTRQGLSLNTEAFFGQGTRLTVV.